This is a list of T cell receptor beta chains from one sample in a study of blood T cell repertoires in COVID-19. The repertoire was sequenced with immunoSEQ multiplex PCR; TCRdb's copy has only in-frame clones and lacks some. The table includes around 59,000 clones, about 91% detected once. The sample comprised peripheral blood. Receptors originate from a man aged 55-75 years with acute or convalescent COVID-19. The CDR3 runs from the conserved cysteine through the conserved F or W. Each record gives: J gene, clone size, D gene, V gene, CDR3 DNA, CDR3 protein. The D gene is left open where the match is weak. Not every row has a clone size; where given, it reads once, few, many or a size class.

j_gene: TRBJ1-4
abundance: -
d_gene: -
v_gene: TRBV18
CDR3nt: TGTGCCAGCTCACTAATGGGGGCGGACCAGAATGAAAAACTGTTTTTT
CDR3aa: CASSLMGADQNEKLFF

j_gene: TRBJ1-2
abundance: -
d_gene: TRBD1
v_gene: TRBV6-5
CDR3nt: TGTGCCAGCAGTTACTCGGGGGGACAGGGAGGTGGCTACACCTTC
CDR3aa: CASSYSGGQGGGYTF

j_gene: TRBJ2-5
abundance: -
d_gene: -
v_gene: TRBV7-9
CDR3nt: TGTGCCAGCAGCCTTTTGTCGGGGACTCAAAGGGCTGAGACCCAGTACTTC
CDR3aa: CASSLLSGTQRAETQYF

j_gene: TRBJ2-7
abundance: -
d_gene: -
v_gene: TRBV18
CDR3nt: TGTGCCAGCAATACGGGACTCACCTCCTACGAGCAGTACTTC
CDR3aa: CASNTGLTSYEQYF

j_gene: TRBJ1-1
abundance: -
d_gene: TRBD1
v_gene: TRBV28
CDR3nt: TGTGCCAGCAGTTCCGGGACAGGGTTTGAAGCTTTCTTT
CDR3aa: CASSSGTGFEAFF

j_gene: TRBJ2-3
abundance: -
d_gene: -
v_gene: TRBV1
CDR3nt: TGCACCAGCAGCCCCCTTCTCGGCGCGGGCCCTAAGCACACAGATACGCAGTATTTT
CDR3aa: CTSSPLLGAGPKHTDTQYF

j_gene: TRBJ2-1
abundance: -
d_gene: TRBD2
v_gene: TRBV5-1
CDR3nt: TGCGCCAGCAGCTTGGTTCATACTAGCGGGAGACCCGTTAAGTTCTTC
CDR3aa: CASSLVHTSGRPVKFF

j_gene: TRBJ1-5
abundance: -
d_gene: -
v_gene: TRBV28
CDR3nt: TGTGCCAGCAGTTTCGGTGGGGCTCCTAATCAGCCCCAGCATTTT
CDR3aa: CASSFGGAPNQPQHF

j_gene: TRBJ1-1
abundance: -
d_gene: -
v_gene: TRBV7-9
CDR3nt: TGTGCCAGCAGCTTACTCCAGGGTTCCACTGAAGCTTTCTTT
CDR3aa: CASSLLQGSTEAFF

j_gene: TRBJ1-4
abundance: -
d_gene: -
v_gene: TRBV7-9
CDR3nt: TGTGCCAGCAGCCTGCTGAGGGGGACGGGGGAAAAACTGTTTTTT
CDR3aa: CASSLLRGTGEKLFF

j_gene: TRBJ2-1
abundance: -
d_gene: -
v_gene: TRBV20-1
CDR3nt: TGCAGTGCTATATACAAAAGCGTGGAGTTCTTC
CDR3aa: CSAIYKSVEFF

j_gene: TRBJ2-7
abundance: few
d_gene: -
v_gene: TRBV3-1/TRBV3-2
CDR3nt: TGTGCCAGCAGCCATCCCCGAGGGAGCTACGAGCAGTACTTC
CDR3aa: CASSHPRGSYEQYF

j_gene: TRBJ1-2
abundance: -
d_gene: -
v_gene: TRBV13
CDR3nt: TGTGCCAGCAGCTTGGGGGGGGCCAACTATGGCTACACCTTC
CDR3aa: CASSLGGANYGYTF

j_gene: TRBJ1-2
abundance: few
d_gene: -
v_gene: TRBV6-6
CDR3nt: TGTGCCAGCAGCGCTCCTGACACGCTTGGCTATGGCTACACCTTC
CDR3aa: CASSAPDTLGYGYTF

j_gene: TRBJ1-6
abundance: -
d_gene: TRBD1
v_gene: TRBV24-1
CDR3nt: TGTGTCGAGGTCGACAGGGATGACTATAATTCACCCCTCCACTTT
CDR3aa: CVEVDRDDYNSPLHF

j_gene: TRBJ1-4
abundance: -
d_gene: -
v_gene: TRBV7-8
CDR3nt: TGTGCCAGCAGTTGGGGAGAATTTAATGAAAAACTGTTTTTT
CDR3aa: CASSWGEFNEKLFF

j_gene: TRBJ2-3
abundance: -
d_gene: -
v_gene: TRBV6-5
CDR3nt: TGTGCCAGCAGATTCCGGGGGACCACAGATACGCAGTATTTT
CDR3aa: CASRFRGTTDTQYF

j_gene: TRBJ2-5
abundance: -
d_gene: TRBD1
v_gene: TRBV28
CDR3nt: TGTGCCAGCAGTTCGGACAGGGGTAGGGAGACCCAGTACTTC
CDR3aa: CASSSDRGRETQYF

j_gene: TRBJ1-1
abundance: -
d_gene: TRBD1
v_gene: TRBV6-5
CDR3nt: TGTGCCAGCAGTTACGACAGGGGCACTGAAGCTTTCTTT
CDR3aa: CASSYDRGTEAFF

j_gene: TRBJ1-6
abundance: few
d_gene: TRBD1
v_gene: TRBV28
CDR3nt: TGTGCAAGCAGTTCAGGGGGGATTTATAATTCACCCCTCCACTTT
CDR3aa: CASSSGGIYNSPLHF

j_gene: TRBJ1-2
abundance: -
d_gene: -
v_gene: TRBV19
CDR3nt: TGTGCCAGTAGTATGGGAGCTAACTATGGCTACACCTTC
CDR3aa: CASSMGANYGYTF

j_gene: TRBJ1-4
abundance: -
d_gene: TRBD1
v_gene: TRBV2
CDR3nt: TGTGCCAGCAGGAGGACAGGGACTAATGAAAAACTGTTTTTT
CDR3aa: CASRRTGTNEKLFF

j_gene: TRBJ1-5
abundance: -
d_gene: -
v_gene: TRBV15
CDR3nt: TGTGCCACCAGCAGAGATTTGCAGGAGCGGCAGCCCCAGCATTTT
CDR3aa: CATSRDLQERQPQHF

j_gene: TRBJ1-5
abundance: -
d_gene: -
v_gene: TRBV3-1/TRBV3-2
CDR3nt: TGTGCCAGCGGTACAGGCTATCAGCCCCAGCATTTT
CDR3aa: CASGTGYQPQHF

j_gene: TRBJ2-7
abundance: -
d_gene: TRBD2
v_gene: TRBV20-1
CDR3nt: TGCAGTGCTAGTGGGCTGCGGGAGAACTACGAGCAGTACTTC
CDR3aa: CSASGLRENYEQYF

j_gene: TRBJ2-1
abundance: -
d_gene: TRBD2
v_gene: TRBV11-3
CDR3nt: TGTGCCAGCAGCCCCGGACCGGGACTAGGCTCCTACAATGAGCAGTTCTTC
CDR3aa: CASSPGPGLGSYNEQFF

j_gene: TRBJ1-1
abundance: -
d_gene: -
v_gene: TRBV5-6
CDR3nt: TGTGCCAGCAGCGGGGAGACCGTCGAAGCTTTCTTT
CDR3aa: CASSGETVEAFF

j_gene: TRBJ1-1
abundance: -
d_gene: -
v_gene: TRBV10-3
CDR3nt: TGTGCCGTACAGGGTTCGGGAACTGAAGCTTTCTTT
CDR3aa: CAVQGSGTEAFF

j_gene: TRBJ2-5
abundance: few
d_gene: TRBD1
v_gene: TRBV30
CDR3nt: TGTGCCTACTACAAGGACAGGGGAGATCAAGAGACCCAGTACTTC
CDR3aa: CAYYKDRGDQETQYF

j_gene: TRBJ2-2
abundance: few
d_gene: TRBD1
v_gene: TRBV20-1
CDR3nt: TGCAGTGCTAGTGGCCCCCTGGGCACAGGGGTGAACACCGGGGAGCTGTTTTTT
CDR3aa: CSASGPLGTGVNTGELFF

j_gene: TRBJ2-1
abundance: once
d_gene: -
v_gene: TRBV18
CDR3nt: TGTGCCAGCTCACGCGTCCACAATGAGCAGTTCTTC
CDR3aa: CASSRVHNEQFF

j_gene: TRBJ1-1
abundance: -
d_gene: -
v_gene: TRBV7-9
CDR3nt: TGTGCCAGCAGCCCCCAGGAGAACACTGAAGCTTTCTTT
CDR3aa: CASSPQENTEAFF

j_gene: TRBJ2-5
abundance: -
d_gene: -
v_gene: TRBV18
CDR3nt: TGTGCCAGCTCACCCGGAAGGGGAGAGACCCAGTACTTC
CDR3aa: CASSPGRGETQYF

j_gene: TRBJ1-1
abundance: once
d_gene: -
v_gene: TRBV28
CDR3nt: TGTGCCAGCAGCTCACCCGGACAGAACACTGAAGCTTTCTTT
CDR3aa: CASSSPGQNTEAFF

j_gene: TRBJ1-3
abundance: -
d_gene: TRBD1
v_gene: TRBV18
CDR3nt: TGTGCCAGCTCAGACAGGGGCTTCTCTGGAAACACCATATATTTT
CDR3aa: CASSDRGFSGNTIYF

j_gene: TRBJ2-7
abundance: few
d_gene: -
v_gene: TRBV2
CDR3nt: TGTGCCAGCCATAGCGGTCACTCCTACGAGCAGTACTTC
CDR3aa: CASHSGHSYEQYF

j_gene: TRBJ1-1
abundance: -
d_gene: -
v_gene: TRBV27
CDR3nt: TGTGCCAGCAGTTTATTCCCAGGAGGATACACTGAAGCTTTCTTT
CDR3aa: CASSLFPGGYTEAFF

j_gene: TRBJ1-2
abundance: -
d_gene: -
v_gene: TRBV6-5
CDR3nt: TGTGCCAGCAGTTACGTGGGAGGCCGAGCCGCCTTC
CDR3aa: CASSYVGGRAAF